This TCR beta chain stems from a study of T cells after yellow fever vaccination. V was trimmed by 1 base and J by 4 bases, leaving 11 bases between them. This CDR3 comprises 15 residues. The germline CDR1 and CDR2 sequences are SGHVS and FNYEAQ. A single record per CDR3 protein comes from TCRdb applying MiXCR to the 5' RACE reads. The top ten hold approximately 24% of the sample, which has some 350,000 distinct CDR3 sequences, 4% seen once. This sequence joins TRBV7-6 and TRBJ1-3, with no clear D. This specimen consisted of PBMCs, obtained 5 days after the yellow fever booster vaccination. This receptor was obtained from a man aged 18 to 29 who received the YFV17D yellow fever vaccine. The CDR3 spells CASSLDIGSGNTIYF. The CDR3 coding sequence is TGTGCCAGCAGCTTAGATATAGGCTCGGGAAACACCATATATTTT.